These 4 T cell receptor beta chains originate from one sample sequenced in a study of blood T cell repertoires in COVID-19. Clones were sequenced by immunoSEQ multiplex PCR, and TCRdb holds only the in-frame ones, with some missing. The data hold 85,000 to 110,000 clones, with 87% observed a single time. Sequencing input: peripheral blood. These receptors came from a human donor in a cohort sampled during active COVID-19.

V usage is TRBV19 and J usage is TRBJ2-7; 12 bases agree with TRBD2. Germline V gene data show CDR1 as LNHDA and CDR2 as SQIVND (reference sequence). The CDR3 is 14 residues long. Trimming cost V 6 bases and J 4 bases; bases outside gene matches: 4. The CDR3 reads CASSGTSGPYEQYF. DNA of the CDR3: TGTGCCAGTAGCGGGACTAGCGGGCCGTACGAGCAGTACTTC. The full variable domain, with the rest looked up from reference TRBV19 and TRBJ2-7, is DGGITQSPKYLFRKEGQNVTLSCEQNLNHDAMYWYRQDPGQGLRLIYYSQIVNDFQKGDIAEGYSVSREKKESFPLTVTSAQKNPTAFYLCASSGTSGPYEQYFGPGTRLTVT.

The chain carries TRBV7-9 and TRBJ1-1, with a tentative D call TRBD1 (6 bases). The germline V gene has CDR1 SEHNR and CDR2 FQNEAQ (reference sequence). V was clipped by 5 bases and J by 1 base, with 8 bases between them. This CDR3 spans 13 amino acids. The CDR3 reads CASSVGQNTEAFF. The DNA of the CDR3 is TGTGCCAGCAGCGTGGGACAGAACACTGAAGCTTTCTTT.

The V call is TRBV5-6, the J call TRBJ2-2; D may be TRBD1 (5 bases). CDR1 and CDR2 (germline): SGHDT, YYEEEE. The CDR3 runs to 15 residues. Trimming cost V 0 bases and J 6 bases, with 12 bases left between them. CDR3 DNA sequence: TGTGCCAGCAGCTTGGATGGGGAAGGGGCCGGGGAGCTGTTTTTT. Residues: CASSLDGEGAGELFF.

This clone occurred once. The junction does not match germline at one end; this may be a read error. The CDR3 region is CASSLWTGRYNQPQHF. The CDR3 coding sequence is TGTGCCAGCAGTCTATGGACAGGGAGATATAATCAGCCCCAGCATTTT. V and J are TRBV28 and TRBJ1-5; 8 nucleotides align to TRBD1. The CDR3 has 16 amino acids. Germline V lookup: CDR1 MDHEN, CDR2 SYDVKM. Variable domain in full (rest from reference TRBV28 and TRBJ1-5): DVKVTQSSRYLVKRTGEKVFLECVQDMDHENMFWYRQDPGLGLRLIYFSYDVKMKEKGDIPEGYSVSREKKERFSLILESASTNQTSMYLCASSLWTGRYNQPQHFGDGTRLSIL.